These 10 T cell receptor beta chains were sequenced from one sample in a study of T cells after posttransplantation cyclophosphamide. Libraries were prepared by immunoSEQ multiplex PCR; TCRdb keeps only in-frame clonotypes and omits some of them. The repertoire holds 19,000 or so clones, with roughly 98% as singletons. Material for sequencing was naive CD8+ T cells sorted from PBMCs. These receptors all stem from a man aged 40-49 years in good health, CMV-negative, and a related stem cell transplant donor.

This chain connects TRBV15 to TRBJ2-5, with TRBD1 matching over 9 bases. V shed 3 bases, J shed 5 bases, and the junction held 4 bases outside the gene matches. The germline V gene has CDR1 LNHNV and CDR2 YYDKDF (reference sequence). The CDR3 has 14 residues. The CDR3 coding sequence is TGTGCCACCAGCAGGAGACAGGGGGGGGAGACCCAGTACTTC. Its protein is CATSRRQGGETQYF. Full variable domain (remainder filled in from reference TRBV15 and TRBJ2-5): DAMVIQNPRYQVTQFGKPVTLSCSQTLNHNVMYWYQQKSSQAPKLLFHYYDKDFNNEADTPDNFQSRRPNTSFCFLDIRSPGLGDTAMYLCATSRRQGGETQYFGPGTRLLVL.

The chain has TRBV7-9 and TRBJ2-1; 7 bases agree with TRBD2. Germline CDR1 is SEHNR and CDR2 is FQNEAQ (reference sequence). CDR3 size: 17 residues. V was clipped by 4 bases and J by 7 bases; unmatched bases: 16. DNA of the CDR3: TGTGCCAGCAGCTCCATGACTGGCGGGAGCAAAGGGAATGAGCAGTTCTTC. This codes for CASSSMTGGSKGNEQFF.

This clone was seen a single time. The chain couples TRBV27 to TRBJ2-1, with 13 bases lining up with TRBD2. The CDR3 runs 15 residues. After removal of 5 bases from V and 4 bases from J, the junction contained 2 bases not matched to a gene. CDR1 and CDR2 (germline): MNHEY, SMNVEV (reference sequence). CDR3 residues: CASSPGLAGYNEQFF. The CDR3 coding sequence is TGTGCCAGCAGTCCGGGACTAGCGGGATACAATGAGCAGTTCTTC.

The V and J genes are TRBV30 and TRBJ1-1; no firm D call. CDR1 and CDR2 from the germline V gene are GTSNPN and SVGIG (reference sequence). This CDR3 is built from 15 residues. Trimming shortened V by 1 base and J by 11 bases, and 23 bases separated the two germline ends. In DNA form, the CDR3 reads TGTGCCTGGAGTGACCCCCCAGACGGGAGAAGTTGGGCTTTCTTT. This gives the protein CAWSDPPDGRSWAFF.

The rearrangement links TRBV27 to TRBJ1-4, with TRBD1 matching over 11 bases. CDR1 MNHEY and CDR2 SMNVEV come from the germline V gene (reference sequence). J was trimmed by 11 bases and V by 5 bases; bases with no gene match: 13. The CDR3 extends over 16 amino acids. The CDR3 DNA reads TGTGCCAGCAGTCCCTCCCCCGGGACAGGGGGGGAGAAACTGTTTTTT. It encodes CASSPSPGTGGEKLFF.

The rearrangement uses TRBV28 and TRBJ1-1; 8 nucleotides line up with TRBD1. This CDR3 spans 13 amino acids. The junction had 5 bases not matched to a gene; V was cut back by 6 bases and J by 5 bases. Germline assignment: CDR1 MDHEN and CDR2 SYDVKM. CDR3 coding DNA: TGTGCCAGCAGACAGGGGGTTGGAACTGAAGCTTTCTTT. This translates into CASRQGVGTEAFF.

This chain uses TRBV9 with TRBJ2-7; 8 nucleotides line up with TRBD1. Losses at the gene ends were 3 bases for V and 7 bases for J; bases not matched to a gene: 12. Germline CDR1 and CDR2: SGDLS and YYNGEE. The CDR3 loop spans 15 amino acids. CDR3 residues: CASSEGTGPTTEQYF. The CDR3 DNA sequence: TGTGCCAGCAGCGAGGGGACAGGACCCACGACGGAGCAGTACTTC. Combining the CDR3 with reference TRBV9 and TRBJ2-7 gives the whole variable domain DSGVTQTPKHLITATGQRVTLRCSPRSGDLSVYWYQQSLDQGLQFLIQYYNGEERAKGNILERFSAQQFPDLHSELNLSSLELGDSALYFCASSEGTGPTTEQYFGPGTRLTVT.

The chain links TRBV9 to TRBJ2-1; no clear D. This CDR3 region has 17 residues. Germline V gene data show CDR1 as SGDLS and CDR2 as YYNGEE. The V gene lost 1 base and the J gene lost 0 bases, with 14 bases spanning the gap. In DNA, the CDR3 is TGTGCCAGCAGCGTATCTGGAGCGCCTAGCTCCTACAATGAGCAGTTCTTC. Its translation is CASSVSGAPSSYNEQFF. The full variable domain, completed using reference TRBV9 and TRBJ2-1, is DSGVTQTPKHLITATGQRVTLRCSPRSGDLSVYWYQQSLDQGLQFLIQYYNGEERAKGNILERFSAQQFPDLHSELNLSSLELGDSALYFCASSVSGAPSSYNEQFFGPGTRLTVL.

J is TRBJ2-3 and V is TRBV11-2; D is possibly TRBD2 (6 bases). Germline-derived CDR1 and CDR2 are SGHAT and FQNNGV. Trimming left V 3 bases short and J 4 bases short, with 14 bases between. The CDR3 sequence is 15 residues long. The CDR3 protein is CASSLGLATADTQYF. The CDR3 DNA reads TGTGCCAGCAGCTTGGGTCTAGCGACGGCAGATACGCAGTATTTT.

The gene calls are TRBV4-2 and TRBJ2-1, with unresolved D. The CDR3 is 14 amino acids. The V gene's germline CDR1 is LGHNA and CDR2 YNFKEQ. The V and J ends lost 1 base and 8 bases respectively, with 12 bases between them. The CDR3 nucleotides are TGTGCCAGCAGCCAAGTAACTCGGGTGGATGAGCAGTTCTTC. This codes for CASSQVTRVDEQFF.